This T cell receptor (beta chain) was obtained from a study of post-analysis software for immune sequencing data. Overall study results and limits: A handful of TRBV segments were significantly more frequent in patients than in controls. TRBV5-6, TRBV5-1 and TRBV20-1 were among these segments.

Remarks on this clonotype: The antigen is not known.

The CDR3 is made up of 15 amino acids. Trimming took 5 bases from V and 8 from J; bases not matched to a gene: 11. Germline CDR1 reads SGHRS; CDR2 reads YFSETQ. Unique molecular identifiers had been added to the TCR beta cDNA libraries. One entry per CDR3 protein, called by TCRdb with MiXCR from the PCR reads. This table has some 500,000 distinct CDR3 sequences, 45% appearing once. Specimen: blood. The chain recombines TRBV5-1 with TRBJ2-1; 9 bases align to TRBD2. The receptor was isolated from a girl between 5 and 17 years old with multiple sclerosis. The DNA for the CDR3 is TGCGCCAGCAGTCAAACTAGCGGGCCGAGGTATGAGCAGTTCTTC. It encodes CASSQTSGPRYEQFF.